Detailed here is one TCR beta chain. This table comes from immunoSEQ multiplex PCR, and its TCRdb copy is limited to in-frame clones, with some not included. The sample holds about 220,000 clones, 82% seen once. Germline values: CDR1 MDHEN, CDR2 SYDVKM. The CDR3 has 14 amino acids. J was trimmed by 3 bases and V by 7 bases; bases with no gene match: 6. The sample originates from a study of blood T cell repertoires in COVID-19. In the study overall: Sites in the United States, Italy and Spain provided acute and convalescent COVID-19 samples.

V is TRBV28 and J is TRBJ1-3, with 7 bases identical to TRBD1. This TCR came from a woman aged 60-70 years who had recovered from COVID-19. The sequenced material came from PBMCs or T cells enriched from blood (not recorded which). The CDR3 region has the DNA TGTGCCAGCATTAGGGACAGCGTTGGAAACACCATATATTTT. Translating gives CASIRDSVGNTIYF.